These T cell receptor beta chains were read from a single sample in a study of cytomegalovirus exposure and HLA in healthy donors. Profiled with immunoSEQ multiplex PCR; TCRdb holds only in-frame clones, not every one. The sample lists 280,000 or so clones; 70% to 90% were seen once. Sequencing input: PBMCs. The receptor set was obtained from a young woman in good health and CMV-seronegative. CDR3s include the opening cysteine and the closing phenylalanine or tryptophan. Each record gives: CDR3 protein, CDR3 DNA, J gene, clone size, V gene, D gene. The D gene is left open where the match is weak. Some rows mark clone size as missing; the rest say once, few, many or name a class of expanded clone.

CASSLQSKRGLAKNIQYF TGTGCCAGTAGTCTACAGAGTAAAAGGGGCCTAGCCAAAAACATTCAGTACTTC TRBJ2-4 . TRBV19 .
CASSPFDRAGNEQFF TGCGCCAGCAGCCCGTTTGACAGGGCTGGGAATGAGCAGTTCTTC TRBJ2-1 . TRBV4-1 TRBD1
CASALSGGAYNEQFF TGTGCTAGTGCCCTTAGCGGGGGGGCCTACAATGAGCAGTTCTTC TRBJ2-1 . TRBV12-5 TRBD2
CASRSKGALVHFF TGTGCCAGCAGATCGAAGGGGGCCCTAGTTCATTTCTTC TRBJ2-1 . TRBV28 TRBD1
CASSRDIQETQYF TGTGCCAGCAGCAGGGACATCCAAGAGACCCAGTACTTC TRBJ2-5 . TRBV7-3 .
CASSPQGLHPAGELFF TGCGCCAGCAGCCCGCAGGGACTACACCCAGCCGGGGAGCTGTTTTTT TRBJ2-2 . TRBV4-1 TRBD2
CASSFSIQGDTEAFF TGTGCCAGCAGCTTTTCTATCCAGGGCGACACTGAAGCTTTCTTT TRBJ1-1 . TRBV7-6 .
CASSLWFQTNEKLFF TGTGCCAGCAGCTTATGGTTTCAGACTAATGAAAAACTGTTTTTT TRBJ1-4 . TRBV5-5 .
CASSPGGPDTGELFF TGTGCCAGCAGCCCGGGGGGGCCGGACACCGGGGAGCTGTTTTTT TRBJ2-2 . TRBV6-5 TRBD2
CATLRRGGRGSYNEQFF TGTGCCACCCTGAGACGGGGGGGCAGGGGATCCTACAATGAGCAGTTCTTC TRBJ2-1 . TRBV27 TRBD2
CASSDQGPLYGYTF TGTGCCAGCAGTGACCAGGGGCCACTCTATGGCTACACCTTC TRBJ1-2 . TRBV2 .
CASGWGGTEQYF TGTGCTAGTGGCTGGGGGGGAACCGAGCAGTACTTC TRBJ2-7 . TRBV12-5 TRBD2
CASWSGTYEQYF TGTGCCAGCTGGAGCGGGACTTACGAGCAGTACTTC TRBJ2-7 . TRBV2 TRBD2
CASSFRGGYTADTQYF TGTGCCAGCAGTTTCCGCGGGGGATACACCGCAGATACGCAGTATTTT TRBJ2-3 . TRBV27 TRBD2
CASSVSGLASYEQYF TGTGCCAGCAGCGTTTCGGGACTAGCCTCCTACGAGCAGTACTTC TRBJ2-7 . TRBV5-6 TRBD2
CASSPNQGADEQYF TGTGCCAGCAGCCCTAACCAGGGGGCCGACGAGCAGTACTTC TRBJ2-7 . TRBV9 TRBD1
CAISDSYRGKTDTQYF TGTGCCATCAGTGATTCCTACAGGGGGAAAACAGATACGCAGTATTTT TRBJ2-3 . TRBV10-3 TRBD1
CASSLAKEQPQHF TGTGCCAGCAGCTTAGCTAAGGAGCAGCCCCAGCATTTT TRBJ1-5 few TRBV11-2 .
CASIPDGHRGSTEAFF TGTGCCAGCATCCCCGACGGGCACCGGGGGAGCACTGAAGCTTTCTTT TRBJ1-1 . TRBV25-1 .
CASSLALRSYEQYF TGTGCCAGCAGCTTAGCGTTGAGGAGCTACGAGCAGTACTTC TRBJ2-7 . TRBV7-6 .
CSVEDLASGGSADTQYF TGCAGCGTTGAAGATTTAGCTAGCGGGGGCAGCGCAGATACGCAGTATTTT TRBJ2-3 once TRBV29-1 TRBD2
CAWTSGFQETQYF TGTGCCTGGACGAGCGGGTTCCAAGAGACCCAGTACTTC TRBJ2-5 . TRBV30 .
CASRMDRLSEAFF TGTGCCAGCAGAATGGACAGGCTCTCTGAAGCTTTCTTT TRBJ1-1 . TRBV6-5 TRBD1
CASSPRQYYGYTF TGTGCCAGCAGCCCAAGACAGTACTATGGCTACACCTTC TRBJ1-2 once TRBV11-2 .
CASSRSETATNQPQHF TGTGCCAGCAGCAGATCTGAGACAGCTACTAATCAGCCCCAGCATTTT TRBJ1-5 once TRBV21-1 .
CASSFGGEWAEAFF TGTGCCAGCAGCTTCGGGGGGGAATGGGCTGAAGCTTTCTTT TRBJ1-1 . TRBV6-1 .
CASSQRQGNEKLFF TGTGCCAGCAGTCAGAGACAGGGTAATGAAAAACTGTTTTTT TRBJ1-4 . TRBV2 TRBD1
CASSQLIAGAEAFF TGCGCCAGCAGCCAGCTTATCGCTGGAGCTGAAGCTTTCTTT TRBJ1-1 . TRBV4-1 .